This TCR beta chain was obtained from a study of CD8 T cells in ankylosing spondylitis. Germline V gene lookup returns CDR1 SQVTM and CDR2 ANQGSEA. After removal of 6 bases from V and 7 bases from J, the junction contained 8 bases not matched to a gene. This CDR3 is built from 14 residues. TCRdb reprocessed the 5' RACE reads with MiXCR, giving one entry per CDR3 protein. Here the sample spans some 250,000 distinct CDR3 sequences, about 24% being singletons. This clonotype was found many times. The J gene is TRBJ2-5, the V gene TRBV29-1; 13 nucleotides match TRBD2. The sequence came from a male donor with ankylosing spondylitis or in good health (not recorded which). Sequenced sample: blood, either unsorted or a sorted T cell fraction (not recorded which). The CDR3 region is CSVRTSGGYGTQYF. CDR3 bases: TGCAGCGTGCGGACTAGCGGGGGCTACGGGACCCAGTACTTC.